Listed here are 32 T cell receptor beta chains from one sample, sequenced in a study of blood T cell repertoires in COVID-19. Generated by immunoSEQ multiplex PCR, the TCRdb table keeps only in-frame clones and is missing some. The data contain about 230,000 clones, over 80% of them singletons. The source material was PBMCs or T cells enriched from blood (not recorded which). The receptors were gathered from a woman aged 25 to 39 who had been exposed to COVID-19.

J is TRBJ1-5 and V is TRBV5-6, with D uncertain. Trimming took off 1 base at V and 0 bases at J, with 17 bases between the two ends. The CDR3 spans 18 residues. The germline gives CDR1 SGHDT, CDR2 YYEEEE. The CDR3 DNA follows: TGTGCCAGCAGCTTGCGGTTGGGAGGCAGCAGTAGCAATCAGCCCCAGCATTTT. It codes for CASSLRLGGSSSNQPQHF.

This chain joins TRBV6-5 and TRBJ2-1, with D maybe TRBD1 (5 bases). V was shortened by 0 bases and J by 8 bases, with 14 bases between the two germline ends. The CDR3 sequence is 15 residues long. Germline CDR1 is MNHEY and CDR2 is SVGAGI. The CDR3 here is CASSYSIQGNHEQFF. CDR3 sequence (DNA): TGTGCCAGCAGTTACTCGATCCAGGGTAACCATGAGCAGTTCTTC.

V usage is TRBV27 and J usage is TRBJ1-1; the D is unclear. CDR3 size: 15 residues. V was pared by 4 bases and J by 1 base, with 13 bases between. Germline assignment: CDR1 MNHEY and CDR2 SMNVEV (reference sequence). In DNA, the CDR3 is TGTGCCAGCAGTTATCAGGCTGCGGGGAACACTGAAGCTTTCTTT. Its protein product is CASSYQAAGNTEAFF.

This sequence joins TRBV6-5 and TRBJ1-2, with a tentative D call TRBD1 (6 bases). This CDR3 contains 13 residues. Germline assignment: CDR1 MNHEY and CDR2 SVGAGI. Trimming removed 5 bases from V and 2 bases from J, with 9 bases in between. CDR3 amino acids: CASSIDRNYGYTF. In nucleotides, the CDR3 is TGTGCCAGCAGTATCGACAGGAACTATGGCTACACCTTC.

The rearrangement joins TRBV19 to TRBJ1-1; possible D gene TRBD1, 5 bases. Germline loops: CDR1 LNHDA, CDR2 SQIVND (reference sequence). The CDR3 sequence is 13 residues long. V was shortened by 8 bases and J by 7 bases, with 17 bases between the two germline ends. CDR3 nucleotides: TGTGCCAGTCAGGTTGGGGGGTACGGTGAAGCTTTCTTT. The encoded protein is CASQVGGYGEAFF.

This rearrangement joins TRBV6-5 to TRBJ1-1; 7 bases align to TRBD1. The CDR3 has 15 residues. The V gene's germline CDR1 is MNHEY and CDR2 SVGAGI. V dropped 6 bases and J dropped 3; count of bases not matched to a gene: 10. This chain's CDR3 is CASSRKQGTYTEAFF. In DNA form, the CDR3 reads TGTGCCAGCAGCCGGAAACAGGGGACATACACTGAAGCTTTCTTT.

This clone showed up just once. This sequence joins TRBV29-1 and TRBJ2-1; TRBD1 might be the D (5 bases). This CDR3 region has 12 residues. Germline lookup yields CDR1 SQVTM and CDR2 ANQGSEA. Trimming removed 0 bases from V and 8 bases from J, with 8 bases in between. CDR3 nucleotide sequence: TGCAGCGTTGAAGATCTAGGGGATGAGCAGTTCTTC. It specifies CSVEDLGDEQFF.

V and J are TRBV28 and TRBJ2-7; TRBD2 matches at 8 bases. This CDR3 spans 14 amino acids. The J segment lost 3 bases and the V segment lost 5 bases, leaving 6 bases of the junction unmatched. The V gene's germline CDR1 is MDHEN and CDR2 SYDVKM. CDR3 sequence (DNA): TGTGCCAGCAGTCGTCGACTAGCGAACTACGAGCAGTACTTC. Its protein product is CASSRRLANYEQYF.

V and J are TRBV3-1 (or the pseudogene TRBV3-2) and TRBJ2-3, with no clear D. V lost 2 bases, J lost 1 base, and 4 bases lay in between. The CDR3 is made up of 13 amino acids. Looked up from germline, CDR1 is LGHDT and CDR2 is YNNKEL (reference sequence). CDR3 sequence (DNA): TGTGCCAGCAGCCAAACTCGCACAGATACGCAGTATTTT. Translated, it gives CASSQTRTDTQYF.

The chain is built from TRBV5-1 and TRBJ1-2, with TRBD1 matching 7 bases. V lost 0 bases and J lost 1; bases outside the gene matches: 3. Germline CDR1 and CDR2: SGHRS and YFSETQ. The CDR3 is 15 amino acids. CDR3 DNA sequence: TGCGCCAGCAGCTTGGGGCAGGGGGGTAACTATGGCTACACCTTC. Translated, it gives CASSLGQGGNYGYTF.

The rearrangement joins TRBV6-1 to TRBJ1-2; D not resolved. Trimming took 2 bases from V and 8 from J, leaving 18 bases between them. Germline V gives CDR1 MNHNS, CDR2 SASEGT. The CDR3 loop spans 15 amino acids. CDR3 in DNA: TGTGCCAGCAGTGAATCGCCCGCGGCTTATAGCGGCTACACCTTC. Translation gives CASSESPAAYSGYTF.

The CDR3 region is CASSSRENSYNEQFF. Written as DNA, the CDR3 is TGTGCCAGCAGCTCTCGGGAGAACTCCTACAATGAGCAGTTCTTC. The V call is TRBV9, the J call TRBJ2-1; D perhaps matches TRBD2 (6 bases). The CDR3 runs to 15 residues. The V gene lost 4 bases and the J gene lost 0 bases, with 11 bases spanning the gap. Germline CDR1 and CDR2: SGDLS and YYNGEE.

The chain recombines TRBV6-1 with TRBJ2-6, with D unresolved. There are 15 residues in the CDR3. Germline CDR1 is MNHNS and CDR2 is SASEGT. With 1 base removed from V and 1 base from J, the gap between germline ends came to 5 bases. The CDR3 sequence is CASSEGASGANVLTF. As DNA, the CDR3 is TGTGCCAGCAGTGAAGGGGCGTCTGGGGCCAACGTCCTGACTTTC.

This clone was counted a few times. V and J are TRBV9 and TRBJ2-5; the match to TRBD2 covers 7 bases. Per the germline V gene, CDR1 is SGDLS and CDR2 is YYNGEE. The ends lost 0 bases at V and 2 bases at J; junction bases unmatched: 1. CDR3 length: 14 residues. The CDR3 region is CASSVGTRQETQYF. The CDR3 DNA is TGTGCCAGCAGCGTAGGGACTAGACAAGAGACCCAGTACTTC.

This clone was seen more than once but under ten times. The CDR3 DNA reads as TGTGCCAGCAGAGACAGGGGGTCCGACTCTGGAAACACCATATATTTT. This translates into CASRDRGSDSGNTIYF. V is TRBV2 and J is TRBJ1-3; 9 bases fit TRBD1. In germline, CDR1 is SNHLY, CDR2 FYNNEI. After removal of 6 bases from V and 0 bases from J, the junction contained 6 bases not matched to a gene. The CDR3 covers 16 residues.

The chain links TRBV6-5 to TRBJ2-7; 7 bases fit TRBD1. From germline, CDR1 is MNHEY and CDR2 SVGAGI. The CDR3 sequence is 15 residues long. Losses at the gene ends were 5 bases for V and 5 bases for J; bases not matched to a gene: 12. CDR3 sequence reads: CASSRTGVYAHEQYF. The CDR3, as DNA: TGTGCCAGCAGTCGAACAGGGGTTTATGCCCACGAGCAGTACTTC.

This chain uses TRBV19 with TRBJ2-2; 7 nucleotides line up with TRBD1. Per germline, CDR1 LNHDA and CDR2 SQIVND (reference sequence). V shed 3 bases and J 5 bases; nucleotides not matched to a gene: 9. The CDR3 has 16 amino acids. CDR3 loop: CASSMGRGLSTGELFF. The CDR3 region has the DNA TGTGCCAGTAGTATGGGAAGGGGGCTAAGTACCGGGGAGCTGTTTTTT.

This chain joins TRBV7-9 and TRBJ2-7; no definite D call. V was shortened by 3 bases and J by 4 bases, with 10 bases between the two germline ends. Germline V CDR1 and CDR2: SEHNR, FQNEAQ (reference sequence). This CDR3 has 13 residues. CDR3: CASSFGSPYEQYF. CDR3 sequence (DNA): TGTGCCAGCAGCTTCGGGTCCCCATACGAGCAGTACTTC.

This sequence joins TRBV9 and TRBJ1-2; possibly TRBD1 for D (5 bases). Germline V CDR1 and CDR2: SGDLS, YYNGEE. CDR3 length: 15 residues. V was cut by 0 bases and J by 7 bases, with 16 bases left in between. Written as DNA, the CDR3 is TGTGCCAGCAGCGTAGGTCGGGGGAATGTAGGTGGCTACACCTTC. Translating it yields CASSVGRGNVGGYTF.

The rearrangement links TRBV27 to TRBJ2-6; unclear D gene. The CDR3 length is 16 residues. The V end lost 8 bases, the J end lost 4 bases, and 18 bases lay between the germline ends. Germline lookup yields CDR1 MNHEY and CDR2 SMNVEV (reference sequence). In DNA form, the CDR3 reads TGTGCCAGCGGAATATCAGCGCTCTCCGGGGCCAACGTCCTGACTTTC. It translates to CASGISALSGANVLTF.

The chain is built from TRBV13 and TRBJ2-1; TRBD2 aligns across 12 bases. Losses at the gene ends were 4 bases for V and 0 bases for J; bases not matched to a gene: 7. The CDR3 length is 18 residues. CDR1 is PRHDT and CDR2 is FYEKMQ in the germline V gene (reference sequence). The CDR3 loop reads CASSSIRTSGASYNEQFF. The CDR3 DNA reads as TGTGCCAGCAGCTCAATTCGGACTAGCGGGGCCTCCTACAATGAGCAGTTCTTC.

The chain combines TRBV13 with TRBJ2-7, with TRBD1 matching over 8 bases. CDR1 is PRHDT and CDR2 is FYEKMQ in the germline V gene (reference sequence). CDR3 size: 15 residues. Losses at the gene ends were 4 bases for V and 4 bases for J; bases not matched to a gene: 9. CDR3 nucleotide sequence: TGTGCCAGCAGCTCGCGGACAGGGCCTTTGTACGAGCAGTACTTC. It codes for CASSSRTGPLYEQYF.

The DNA of the CDR3 is TGTGCCAGCAGCCCCGGGTTTGGAACACGCGAGGGGAACACTGAAGCTTTCTTT. This translates into CASSPGFGTREGNTEAFF. This rearrangement joins TRBV5-4 to TRBJ1-1; D remains ambiguous. This CDR3 comprises 18 residues. Germline loops: CDR1 SGHNT, CDR2 YYREEE (reference sequence). V lost 4 bases and J 1 base, leaving 23 bases between the germline ends.

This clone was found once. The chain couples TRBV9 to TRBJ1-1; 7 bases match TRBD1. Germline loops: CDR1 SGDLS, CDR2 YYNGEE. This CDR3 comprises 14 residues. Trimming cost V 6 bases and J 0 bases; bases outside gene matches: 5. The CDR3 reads CASNRQGLNTEAFF. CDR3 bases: TGTGCCAGCAATAGACAGGGCCTGAACACTGAAGCTTTCTTT.

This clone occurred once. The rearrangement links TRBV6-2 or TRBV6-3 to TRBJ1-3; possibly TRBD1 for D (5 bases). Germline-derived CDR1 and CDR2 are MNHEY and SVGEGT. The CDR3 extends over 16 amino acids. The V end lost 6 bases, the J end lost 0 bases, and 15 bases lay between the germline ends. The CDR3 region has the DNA TGTGCCAGCAGCCCTATTACAGGCCACTCTGGAAACACCATATATTTT. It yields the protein CASSPITGHSGNTIYF.

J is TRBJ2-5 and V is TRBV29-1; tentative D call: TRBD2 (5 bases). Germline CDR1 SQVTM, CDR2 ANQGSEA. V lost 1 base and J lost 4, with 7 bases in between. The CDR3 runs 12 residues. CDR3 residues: CSVEGAAETQYF. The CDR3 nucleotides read TGCAGCGTTGAAGGAGCGGCAGAGACCCAGTACTTC.

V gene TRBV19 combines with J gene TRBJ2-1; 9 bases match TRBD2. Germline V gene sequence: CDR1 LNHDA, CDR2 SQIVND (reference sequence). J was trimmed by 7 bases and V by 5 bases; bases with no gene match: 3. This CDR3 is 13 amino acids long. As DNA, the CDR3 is TGTGCCAGTAGTCCAACTAGCGGGAATGAGCAGTTCTTC. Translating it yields CASSPTSGNEQFF.

CDR3 sequence: CASSLFGVGATGELFF. The CDR3 DNA is TGTGCCAGCAGCTTATTTGGCGTAGGGGCCACCGGGGAGCTGTTTTTT. The V call is TRBV7-6, the J call TRBJ2-2; possible D gene TRBD1, 5 bases. The CDR3 has 16 residues. Germline values: CDR1 SGHVS, CDR2 FNYEAQ. The V gene lost 2 bases and the J gene lost 4 bases, with 14 bases spanning the gap. The variable domain in full, completed from reference TRBV7-6 and TRBJ2-2, reads GAGVSQSPRYKVTKRGQDVALRCDPISGHVSLYWYRQALGQGPEFLTYFNYEAQQDKSGLPNDRFSAERPEGSISTLTIQRTEQRDSAMYRCASSLFGVGATGELFFGEGSRLTVL.

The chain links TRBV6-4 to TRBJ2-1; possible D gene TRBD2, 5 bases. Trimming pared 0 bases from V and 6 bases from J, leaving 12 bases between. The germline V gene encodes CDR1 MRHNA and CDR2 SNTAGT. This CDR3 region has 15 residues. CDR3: CASSDSKASSNEQFF. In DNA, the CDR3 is TGTGCCAGCAGTGACTCGAAGGCTAGCTCCAATGAGCAGTTCTTC.

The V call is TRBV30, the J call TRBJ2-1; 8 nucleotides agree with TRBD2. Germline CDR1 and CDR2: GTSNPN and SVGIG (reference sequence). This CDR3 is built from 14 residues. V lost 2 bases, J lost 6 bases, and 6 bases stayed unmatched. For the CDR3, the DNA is TGTGCCTGGAGTACCAGACTAGCGTTCAATGAGCAGTTCTTC. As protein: CAWSTRLAFNEQFF.

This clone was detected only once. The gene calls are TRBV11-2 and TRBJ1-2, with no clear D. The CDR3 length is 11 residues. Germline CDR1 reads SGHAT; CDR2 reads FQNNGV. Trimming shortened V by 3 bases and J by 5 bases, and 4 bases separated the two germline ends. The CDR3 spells CASSFGYGYTF. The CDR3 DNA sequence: TGTGCCAGCAGCTTCGGGTATGGCTACACCTTC.

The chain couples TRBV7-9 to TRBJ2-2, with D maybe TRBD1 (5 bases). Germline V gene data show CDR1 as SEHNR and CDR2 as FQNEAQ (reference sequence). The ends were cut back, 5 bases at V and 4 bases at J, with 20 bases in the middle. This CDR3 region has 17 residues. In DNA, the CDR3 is TGTGCCAGCAGCGCGGAAACATGGCAAGGGGTCACCGGGGAGCTGTTTTTT. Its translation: CASSAETWQGVTGELFF.